What follows are 32 T cell receptor beta chains derived from one specimen sequenced in a study of cytomegalovirus exposure and HLA in healthy donors. 60 Vbeta and 13 Jbeta primers were used in PCR. The protocol was immunoSEQ multiplex PCR, while the TCRdb copy is restricted to in-frame clones and leaves out a portion. The sample contains fewer than 150,000 clones, 77% of which appear only once. Sequences were obtained from PBMCs. Source of these receptors: a human donor in good health.

This clone was detected a few times. This chain connects TRBV5-1 to TRBJ2-5; TRBD2 aligns across 10 bases. V dropped 3 bases and J dropped 5; count of bases not matched to a gene: 10. Germline CDR1 is SGHRS and CDR2 is YFSETQ. The CDR3 has 16 residues. CDR3 residues: CASSSSGRGAKETQYF. CDR3 sequence (DNA): TGCGCCAGCAGCTCAAGCGGGAGGGGGGCAAAGGAGACCCAGTACTTC.

The J gene is TRBJ1-6, the V gene TRBV30, with 7 bases identical to TRBD1. Germline V gene data show CDR1 as GTSNPN and CDR2 as SVGIG (reference sequence). The CDR3 contains 18 residues. V shed 0 bases, J shed 5 bases, and the junction held 13 bases outside the gene matches. CDR3 DNA: TGTGCCTGGAGTGTATTATTTCGGGGACAGAGCAATAATTCACCCCTCCACTTT. As protein: CAWSVLFRGQSNNSPLHF.

The DNA of the CDR3 is TGTGCCAGCAGCTTAGGAGACAGGGGCTCACCCCGGGGGGAGCAGTACTTC. Protein: CASSLGDRGSPRGEQYF. The V call is TRBV7-9, the J call TRBJ2-7, with 8 positions matching TRBD1. V shed 1 base, J shed 7 bases, and the junction held 15 bases outside the gene matches. The CDR3 length is 17 residues. Germline assignment: CDR1 SEHNR and CDR2 FQNEAQ (reference sequence). Complete variable domain (other parts from reference TRBV7-9 and TRBJ2-7): DTGVSQNPRHKITKRGQNVTFRCDPISEHNRLYWYRQTLGQGPEFLTYFQNEAQLEKSRLLSDRFSAERPKGSFSTLEIQRTEQGDSAMYLCASSLGDRGSPRGEQYFGPGTRLTVT.

The chain has TRBV19 and TRBJ2-1; the match to TRBD2 covers 10 bases. This CDR3 has 16 residues. Germline V gene data show CDR1 as LNHDA and CDR2 as SQIVND (reference sequence). V lost 4 bases and J lost 8; bases outside the gene matches: 11. The CDR3 DNA follows: TGTGCCAGTAGTACAGGGCGGCTAGCGGGAGCGGATGAGCAGTTCTTC. It codes for CASSTGRLAGADEQFF.

The chain has TRBV5-1 and TRBJ2-7; the match to TRBD1 covers 10 bases. Germline CDR1 reads SGHRS; CDR2 reads YFSETQ. With 0 bases clipped from V and 5 bases from J, the junction kept 5 bases outside the gene matches. This CDR3 has 15 residues. The CDR3 loop reads CASSLGGTGDHEQYF. Here the CDR3 DNA reads TGCGCCAGCAGCTTGGGGGGGACAGGGGACCACGAGCAGTACTTC.

The V call is TRBV5-6, the J call TRBJ2-7; D remains ambiguous. Germline assignment: CDR1 SGHDT and CDR2 YYEEEE. There are 13 residues in the CDR3. V was pared by 4 bases and J by 9 bases, with 17 bases between. CDR3 protein: CASSRVAGTGQYF. The CDR3 DNA is TGTGCCAGCAGCCGGGTGGCTGGAACGGGGCAGTACTTC.

The gene calls are TRBV6-1 and TRBJ2-7; D may be TRBD1 (5 bases). In germline, CDR1 is MNHNS, CDR2 SASEGT. The CDR3 loop spans 16 amino acids. V shed 3 bases and J shed 0 bases, with 15 bases lying between them. Here the CDR3 reads CASSDNKGPSSYEQYF. CDR3 DNA sequence: TGTGCCAGCAGTGATAATAAGGGGCCAAGCTCCTACGAGCAGTACTTC.

V is TRBV19 and J is TRBJ2-1; 9 bases match TRBD1. Germline CDR1 is LNHDA and CDR2 is SQIVND (reference sequence). V lost 5 bases, J lost 7 bases, and 21 bases stayed unmatched. There are 19 residues in the CDR3. The chain's CDR3 is CASSPRGTGTPKGGNEQFF. The CDR3 nucleotides read TGTGCCAGTAGTCCCCGGGGGACAGGGACCCCAAAAGGGGGTAATGAGCAGTTCTTC.

This clone appeared a few times. This chain joins TRBV28 and TRBJ2-3; TRBD1 aligns across 9 bases. Germline CDR1 is MDHEN and CDR2 is SYDVKM. J was trimmed by 3 bases and V by 6 bases; bases with no gene match: 7. The CDR3 loop spans 15 amino acids. Here the CDR3 reads CASSSQGARTDTQYF. CDR3 DNA sequence: TGTGCCAGCAGCTCACAGGGGGCGCGGACAGATACGCAGTATTTT.

V gene TRBV11-3 combines with J gene TRBJ2-7, with D maybe TRBD1 (6 bases). The CDR3 extends over 14 amino acids. The V end was cut by 3 bases, the J end by 3 bases, with 12 bases between. CDR1 is SGHNT and CDR2 is YENEEA in the germline V gene. CDR3 sequence (DNA): TGTGCCAGCAGCTTCCCCGGGACACACTACGAGCAGTACTTC. It yields the protein CASSFPGTHYEQYF.

The V and J genes are TRBV2 and TRBJ2-7; 12 nucleotides match TRBD2. Germline CDR1 and CDR2: SNHLY and FYNNEI. V lost 2 bases, J lost 7 bases, and 6 bases stayed unmatched. The CDR3 is 15 residues long. CDR3 coding DNA: TGTGCCAGCAGTGAACCTAGCGGGAGGGCGGCGGAGCAGTACTTC. Its translation is CASSEPSGRAAEQYF.

The chain employs TRBV2 and TRBJ1-1, with TRBD1 matching over 8 bases. This CDR3 spans 18 amino acids. With 3 bases clipped from V and 1 base from J, the junction kept 13 bases outside the gene matches. CDR1 and CDR2 (germline): SNHLY, FYNNEI. The CDR3 DNA sequence: TGTGCCAGCAGTGACCAGGGGGCGAGGATGTTGGGGAACACTGAAGCTTTCTTT. This translates into CASSDQGARMLGNTEAFF.

Concerning this clone: Its ends do not fully match the called genes, so a read error is possible. The rearrangement joins TRBV6-1 to TRBJ1-2, with D uncertain. The CDR3 runs to 15 residues. The germline gives CDR1 MNHNS, CDR2 SASEGT. The CDR3 bases are TGTGCCGGCAGTGAAGGTCACTCGACTAACTATGGCTACCCCTTC. Amino acids: CAGSEGHSTNYGYPF.

A note on this clone: The junction shows a germline mismatch at one end, possibly a read error. This CDR3 reads CASSQDRLAGGPVF. CDR3 coding DNA: TGTGCCAGCAGCCAAGATCGACTGGCGGGAGGGCCGGTCTTC. V and J are TRBV4-2 and TRBJ2-1, with 9 nucleotides matching TRBD2. The germline CDR1 and CDR2 sequences are LGHNA and YNFKEQ. This CDR3 has 14 residues.

The chain has TRBV11-1 and TRBJ1-4; D gene uncertain. This CDR3 has 19 amino acids. Germline V gene data show CDR1 as SGHAT and CDR2 as FQDESV (reference sequence). The V gene lost 3 bases and the J gene lost 1 base, with 21 bases spanning the gap. CDR3 in DNA: TGTGCCAGCAGCTTCCCCACAATACATCCGATTCAAACTAATGAAAAACTGTTTTTT. Translated: CASSFPTIHPIQTNEKLFF.

V gene TRBV27 combines with J gene TRBJ1-2; 8 bases agree with TRBD1. Trimming removed 5 bases from V and 4 bases from J; junction bases left unmatched: 6. The CDR3 is 14 residues long. Germline values: CDR1 MNHEY, CDR2 SMNVEV (reference sequence). CDR3: CASSRQGLGYGYTF. The CDR3 nucleotides are TGTGCCAGCAGTAGACAGGGGCTTGGCTATGGCTACACCTTC.

The chain employs TRBV7-9 and TRBJ2-3; TRBD2 matches at 7 bases. Per germline, CDR1 SEHNR and CDR2 FQNEAQ (reference sequence). This CDR3 is 15 amino acids long. V lost 6 bases to trimming and J lost 3 bases; unmatched junction nucleotides: 9. CDR3 nucleotides: TGTGCCAGCAGACTTGGACTGGGGGGGACAGATACGCAGTATTTT. Translating it yields CASRLGLGGTDTQYF.

The chain joins TRBV27 to TRBJ2-3, with D unclear. Germline V gene lookup returns CDR1 MNHEY and CDR2 SMNVEV (reference sequence). The length of the CDR3 is 15 residues. Between the trimmed V and J ends, which lost 7 bases and 6 bases, there was a span of 20 bases. The CDR3 here is CASKDTQRPGDTQYF. The CDR3 bases are TGTGCCAGCAAGGATACCCAGAGGCCCGGGGATACGCAGTATTTT.

This clone was detected a few times. The rearrangement joins TRBV6-1 to TRBJ2-7; TRBD1 agrees at 8 bases. The germline CDR1 and CDR2 sequences are MNHNS and SASEGT. The CDR3 has 13 amino acids. J lost 6 bases, V lost 8 bases, and 9 bases had no gene match. DNA for the CDR3: TGTGCCAGCGAGAGACAGGGGACCGGCGAGCAGTACTTC. Translated, it gives CASERQGTGEQYF.

This rearrangement joins TRBV29-1 to TRBJ2-5, with D possibly being TRBD1 (6 bases). The CDR3 has 12 amino acids. The V end was cut by 3 bases, the J end by 4 bases, with 9 bases between. The germline V gene has CDR1 SQVTM and CDR2 ANQGSEA. The CDR3 spells CSVESTGETQYF. DNA of the CDR3: TGCAGCGTTGAGTCGACAGGAGAGACCCAGTACTTC.

Only one count was recorded for this clone. The chain is built from TRBV7-6 and TRBJ2-1; D possibly corresponds to TRBD2 (6 bases). Germline V gene sequence: CDR1 SGHVS, CDR2 FNYEAQ. There are 15 residues in the CDR3. The ends were cut back, 6 bases at V and 0 bases at J, with 12 bases in the middle. For the CDR3, the DNA is TGTGCCAGCAGTAAGACTAGTACCTCCTACAATGAGCAGTTCTTC. It yields the protein CASSKTSTSYNEQFF.

This chain joins TRBV9 and TRBJ1-4, with 8 bases lining up with TRBD1. Unmatched junction bases numbered 15, after V lost 0 bases and J lost 8 bases. The germline gives CDR1 SGDLS, CDR2 YYNGEE. The CDR3 sequence is 18 residues long. The CDR3 DNA reads TGTGCCAGCAGCGTAGCCCTCCCAACAACAGGGGGGCAGGAAAAACTGTTTTTT. It specifies CASSVALPTTGGQEKLFF.

The V and J genes are TRBV5-6 and TRBJ2-4; 7 bases match TRBD2. The germline V gene has CDR1 SGHDT and CDR2 YYEEEE. V lost 4 bases to trimming and J lost 6 bases; unmatched junction nucleotides: 4. The CDR3 contains 13 residues. CDR3 coding DNA: TGTGCCAGCAGCCCTAGCGGAGGAAACATTCAGTACTTC. Protein: CASSPSGGNIQYF.

This chain connects TRBV30 to TRBJ1-1; D is perhaps TRBD1 (5 bases). The CDR3 is 14 residues long. The germline V and J ends were trimmed by 4 bases and 5 bases, with 17 bases remaining between them. Germline assignment: CDR1 GTSNPN and CDR2 SVGIG (reference sequence). The CDR3 reads CAWTTGTGNTEAFF. The CDR3 region has the DNA TGTGCCTGGACGACTGGGACTGGGAATACTGAAGCTTTCTTT.

The V and J genes are TRBV6-1 and TRBJ1-1, with D tentatively TRBD1 (6 bases). The CDR3 sequence is 14 residues long. Germline lookup yields CDR1 MNHNS and CDR2 SASEGT. The V end was cut by 6 bases, the J end by 0 bases, with 11 bases between. The CDR3 loop is CASSVGGVNTEAFF. As DNA, the CDR3 is TGTGCCAGCAGCGTAGGGGGAGTGAACACTGAAGCTTTCTTT.

The chain couples TRBV6-5 to TRBJ2-7; D is possibly TRBD2 (5 bases). This CDR3 spans 11 amino acids. The V end lost 2 bases, the J end lost 6 bases, and 5 bases lay between the germline ends. The germline gives CDR1 MNHEY, CDR2 SVGAGI. In nucleotides, the CDR3 is TGTGCCAGCAGTTACGGAGGCGAGCAGTACTTC. Protein product: CASSYGGEQYF.

This clone was detected only a few times. This rearrangement joins TRBV19 to TRBJ2-7; TRBD2 matches 7 bases. Germline V gene lookup returns CDR1 LNHDA and CDR2 SQIVND (reference sequence). V shed 5 bases, J shed 0 bases, and the junction held 4 bases outside the gene matches. The CDR3 has 14 amino acids. CDR3 DNA: TGTGCCAGTAGTCTGCGGGAGCGCTCCTACGAGCAGTACTTC. Its protein is CASSLRERSYEQYF.

This sequence joins TRBV29-1 and TRBJ2-3; 9 bases fit TRBD2. The V gene's germline CDR1 is SQVTM and CDR2 ANQGSEA. The V and J ends lost 4 bases and 5 bases, in that order; junction bases with no gene match: 4. There are 13 residues in the CDR3. The CDR3 DNA reads TGCAGCGTTGTAGCGGGAGCGGTAGATACGCAGTATTTT. Protein: CSVVAGAVDTQYF.

V usage is TRBV5-5 and J usage is TRBJ2-1; TRBD2 is a possible D gene (6 bases). The CDR3 has 15 amino acids. The V end was cut by 4 bases, the J end by 4 bases, with 15 bases between. The germline V gene encodes CDR1 SGHKS and CDR2 YYEKEE (reference sequence). CDR3 loop: CASSQGLASYNEQFF. The CDR3 DNA sequence: TGTGCCAGCAGCCAGGGACTCGCCTCATACAATGAGCAGTTCTTC.

The genes are TRBV9 and TRBJ2-3; 7 nucleotides line up with TRBD2. CDR3 size: 16 residues. J gave up 3 bases and V 3 bases, and 10 bases lay outside the gene matches. Looked up from germline, CDR1 is SGDLS and CDR2 is YYNGEE. The CDR3 loop reads CASSEGLLLGTDTQYF. The CDR3 nucleotides read TGTGCCAGCAGCGAGGGACTACTCCTGGGAACAGATACGCAGTATTTT.

This clone was observed a few times. This sequence joins TRBV23-1 and TRBJ1-1, with TRBD1 as a possible D gene (5 bases). TRBV23-1 is recorded as an ORF, its role being uncertain. V lost 0 bases to trimming and J lost 1 base, with 12 bases between them. The CDR3 is 16 residues long. CDR3 in amino acids: CASSQSAGWENTEAFF. The CDR3 DNA is TGCGCCAGCAGTCAATCGGCAGGGTGGGAGAACACTGAAGCTTTCTTT.

The rearrangement joins TRBV19 to TRBJ1-1, with D tentatively TRBD1 (6 bases). This CDR3 has 18 residues. Germline CDR1 is LNHDA and CDR2 is SQIVND (reference sequence). Trimming took 5 bases from V and 0 from J, leaving 22 bases between them. The CDR3 bases are TGTGCCAGTAGTCCCCTGCGGGGGCGAGGTTGGGTGAACACTGAAGCTTTCTTT. Translated, it gives CASSPLRGRGWVNTEAFF.